A single sample is the source of the 28 T cell receptor beta chains below, sequenced in a study of shared clonotypes between healthy human individuals. The protocol was immunoSEQ multiplex PCR, while the TCRdb copy is restricted to in-frame clones and leaves out a portion. Among around 500,000 clones listed, 75% to 85% were seen once. The sequencing input was PBMCs. These receptor sequences come from a woman between 35 and 50 years old in good health. Some clones in this sample may be carry-over from other donors' samples.

The V call is TRBV14, the J call TRBJ2-7; 8 nucleotides match TRBD1. From germline, CDR1 is SGHDN and CDR2 FVKESK. V gave up 2 bases and J gave up 0 bases; unmatched junction bases: 12. The CDR3 consists of 18 residues. The CDR3 DNA follows: TGTGCCAGCAGCCAAAAGACAGGGGTATTGGGTAGCTCCTACGAGCAGTACTTC. Its protein is CASSQKTGVLGSSYEQYF.

As to this clone: One base separates it from a far larger clone, so it is likely a read error. The gene calls are TRBV6-1 and TRBJ2-7; D ambiguous. The CDR3 length is 14 residues. Germline values: CDR1 MNHNS, CDR2 SASEGT. Trimming left V 3 bases short and J 0 bases short, with 9 bases between. As DNA, the CDR3 is TGTGCCAGCAGTGAGAATCCAAGCTCCTACGAGCAGTACTTC. This sequence encodes CASSENPSSYEQYF.

This chain uses TRBV4-2 with TRBJ2-2; the match to TRBD2 covers 9 bases. V dropped 2 bases and J dropped 6; count of bases not matched to a gene: 7. From germline, CDR1 is LGHNA and CDR2 YNFKEQ. The CDR3 runs 16 residues. In DNA, the CDR3 is TGTGCCAGCAGCCAACGATATGGCGGGAGGGCCGGGGAGCTGTTTTTT. Amino acid sequence: CASSQRYGGRAGELFF.

The chain combines TRBV6-6 with TRBJ2-5; D is unresolved. CDR3 length equals 12 residues. CDR1 and CDR2 from the germline V gene are MNHNY and SVGAGI (reference sequence). With 7 bases removed from V and 4 bases from J, the gap between germline ends came to 10 bases. Here the CDR3 reads CASTTGPETQYF. The CDR3 DNA reads TGTGCCAGCACCACGGGCCCAGAGACCCAGTACTTC.

With respect to this clone: At one end the junction does not follow the germline gene, possibly because of a read error. Different DNA sequences within this sample yield the same CDR3. The rearrangement links TRBV7-9 to TRBJ2-2; D gene ambiguous. The V gene's germline CDR1 is SEHNR and CDR2 FQNEAQ (reference sequence). CDR3 length: 13 residues. Here the CDR3 DNA reads TGCGCCAGCAGCTTAACTTACACCGGGGAGCTGTTTTTT. Protein product: CASSLTYTGELFF.

This chain joins TRBV5-1 and TRBJ2-7, with a possible D match to TRBD1 (5 bases). V was clipped by 5 bases and J by 0 bases, with 12 bases between them. The CDR3 has 14 amino acids. Per germline, CDR1 SGHRS and CDR2 YFSETQ. Here the CDR3 reads CASRLQVNSYEQYF. CDR3 DNA sequence: TGCGCCAGCAGACTACAGGTTAACTCCTACGAGCAGTACTTC.

V is TRBV7-3 and J is TRBJ2-3; D unresolved. CDR3 length: 13 residues. With 3 bases removed from V and 2 bases from J, the gap between germline ends came to 6 bases. Germline lookup yields CDR1 SGHTA and CDR2 FQGTGA. CDR3 bases: TGTGCCAGCAGCTTTGGGTCCACAGATACGCAGTATTTT. Protein: CASSFGSTDTQYF.

This clone was counted a few times. The chain links TRBV19 to TRBJ1-4, with D uncertain. The CDR3 extends over 12 amino acids. The V and J ends lost 3 bases and 8 bases respectively, with 7 bases between them. Germline loops: CDR1 LNHDA, CDR2 SQIVND (reference sequence). CDR3 DNA: TGTGCCAGTAGTATTGTTCCGGAAAAACTGTTTTTT. Protein product: CASSIVPEKLFF. The full variable domain, in which reference TRBV19 and TRBJ1-4 provide the parts outside the CDR3, is DGGITQSPKYLFRKEGQNVTLSCEQNLNHDAMYWYRQDPGQGLRLIYYSQIVNDFQKGDIAEGYSVSREKKESFPLTVTSAQKNPTAFYLCASSIVPEKLFFGSGTQLSVL.

V usage is TRBV7-3 and J usage is TRBJ1-2, with TRBD1 identical over 9 bases. CDR3 length: 13 residues. V was pared by 3 bases and J by 4 bases, with 0 bases of the junction left unmatched. Germline CDR1 reads SGHTA; CDR2 reads FQGTGA. The CDR3 region is CASSLTGGYGYTF. CDR3 nucleotide sequence: TGTGCCAGCAGCTTGACAGGGGGCTATGGCTACACCTTC.

This clone was seen at least ten times. The V and J genes are TRBV7-2 and TRBJ2-7; no firm D call. V dropped 1 base and J dropped 5 bases, with 15 bases sitting between them. CDR3 length: 15 amino acids. Germline CDR1 is SGHTA and CDR2 is FQGNSA. DNA for the CDR3: TGTGCCAGCAGCTTAGTGTCTACGGGCGGCGACGAGCAGTACTTC. It yields the protein CASSLVSTGGDEQYF.

As for this clone: The likely explanation is a read error, given a far larger clone one base away. V gene TRBV30 combines with J gene TRBJ2-6; D is possibly TRBD1 (5 bases). V was cut by 2 bases and J by 0 bases, with 17 bases left in between. Per the germline V gene, CDR1 is GTSNPN and CDR2 is SVGIG (reference sequence). This CDR3 comprises 18 residues. The CDR3 reads CAWSIDQGSYSGANVLTF. The CDR3 DNA reads TGTGCCTGGAGTATAGACCAGGGTTCATACTCTGGGGCCAACGTCCTGACTTTC. Based on the CDR3 plus reference TRBV30 and TRBJ2-6, the full variable domain is SQTIHQWPATLVQPVGSPLSLECTVEGTSNPNLYWYRQAAGRGLQLLFYSVGIGQISSEVPQNLSASRPQDRQFILSSKKLLLSDSGFYLCAWSIDQGSYSGANVLTFGAGSRLTVL.

The chain links TRBV9 to TRBJ2-1, with unresolved D. The germline V gene has CDR1 SGDLS and CDR2 YYNGEE. Between the trimmed V and J ends, which lost 0 bases and 6 bases, there was a span of 7 bases. This CDR3 is built from 13 residues. DNA of the CDR3: TGTGCCAGCAGCGTAGACCCAAGCAATGAGCAGTTCTTC. As protein: CASSVDPSNEQFF.

As for this clone: This sample includes further DNA sequences coding for the same CDR3. V usage is TRBV30 and J usage is TRBJ2-7; 8 positions agree with TRBD1. CDR3 length: 14 residues. The junction had 8 bases not matched to a gene; V was cut back by 4 bases and J by 3 bases. The germline gives CDR1 GTSNPN, CDR2 SVGIG (reference sequence). The CDR3 here is CAWTGQGEGYEQYF. The DNA for the CDR3 is TGTGCCTGGACAGGACAGGGAGAAGGCTACGAGCAGTACTTC.

The chain carries TRBV5-6 and TRBJ1-2; D may be TRBD1 (6 bases). CDR1 and CDR2 (germline): SGHDT, YYEEEE. Trimming stripped 4 bases from V and 8 bases from J, with 27 bases between. The CDR3 spans 17 residues. For the CDR3, the DNA is TGTGCCAGCAGCCCCGCGGCCGGGGGGCCCCTTCCGACGGGCTACACCTTC. Residues: CASSPAAGGPLPTGYTF.

The chain has TRBV5-1 and TRBJ1-5; D not certain. In germline, CDR1 is SGHRS, CDR2 YFSETQ. Trimming took 4 bases from V and 5 from J, leaving 13 bases between them. CDR3 size: 14 residues. In nucleotides, the CDR3 is TGCGCCAGCAGCCCTGACACTTTTGATCAGCCCCAGCATTTT. Translating gives CASSPDTFDQPQHF. The full variable domain, completed using reference TRBV5-1 and TRBJ1-5, is KAGVTQTPRYLIKTRGQQVTLSCSPISGHRSVSWYQQTPGQGLQFLFEYFSETQRNKGNFPGRFSGRQFSNSRSEMNVSTLELGDSALYLCASSPDTFDQPQHFGDGTRLSIL.

A remark on this clone: This specimen includes other DNA sequences encoding the same CDR3. The gene calls are TRBV6-5 and TRBJ2-7; the match to TRBD2 covers 8 bases. The CDR3 covers 14 residues. Germline lookup yields CDR1 MNHEY and CDR2 SVGAGI. V lost 4 bases and J lost 2; bases outside the gene matches: 4. This chain's CDR3 is CASSLAGGPYEQYF. DNA of the CDR3: TGTGCCAGCAGTTTGGCGGGAGGCCCCTACGAGCAGTACTTC.

V usage is TRBV5-1 and J usage is TRBJ2-2; 10 bases are shared with TRBD2. The CDR3 is made up of 16 amino acids. Germline CDR1 is SGHRS and CDR2 is YFSETQ. V shed 2 bases, J shed 4 bases, and the junction held 5 bases outside the gene matches. Here the CDR3 DNA reads TGCGCCAGCAGCTTAGCGGGAGGGCCAAGCACCGGGGAGCTGTTTTTT. This sequence encodes CASSLAGGPSTGELFF.

The DNA of the CDR3 is TGTGCCAGCAGTGAACGTGGGACAGGGTTTTATAGCTCCTACGAGCAGTACTTC. Translation: CASSERGTGFYSSYEQYF. The chain carries TRBV6-1 and TRBJ2-7; 9 positions match TRBD1. The CDR3 covers 18 residues. J gave up 0 bases and V 2 bases, and 11 bases lay outside the gene matches. CDR1 and CDR2 (germline): MNHNS, SASEGT.

The CDR3 coding sequence is TGTGCCATCAGTGACGGGCAGGGTGGTTTCTTT. It specifies CAISDGQGGFF. This chain links TRBV10-3 with TRBJ1-1; a weak D match, TRBD1 (5 bases). Per germline, CDR1 ENHRY and CDR2 SYGVKD. The CDR3 loop spans 11 amino acids. The V end lost 3 bases, the J end lost 13 bases, and 12 bases lay between the germline ends.

This chain uses TRBV28 with TRBJ1-2, with D possibly matching TRBD1 (5 bases). Germline assignment: CDR1 MDHEN and CDR2 SYDVKM. The CDR3 extends over 15 amino acids. V lost 6 bases, J lost 0 bases, and 14 bases lay in between. CDR3 DNA sequence: TGTGCCAGCAGAACACCAAGGGGTACTAACTATGGCTACACCTTC. It encodes CASRTPRGTNYGYTF.

J is TRBJ2-2 and V is TRBV5-1, with D tentatively TRBD1 (5 bases). This CDR3 is 15 amino acids long. Germline-derived CDR1 and CDR2 are SGHRS and YFSETQ. The germline V and J ends were trimmed by 6 bases and 5 bases, with 17 bases remaining between them. The CDR3 DNA sequence: TGCGCCAGCAATAGGGGAAACAGTTTGACCGGGGAGCTGTTTTTT. It codes for CASNRGNSLTGELFF.

The gene calls are TRBV7-3 and TRBJ2-1, with no clear D. V lost 1 base, J lost 9 bases, and 10 bases lay in between. The CDR3 runs to 13 residues. In germline, CDR1 is SGHTA, CDR2 FQGTGA. CDR3 residues: CASSLNLVGEQFF. CDR3 nucleotides: TGTGCCAGCAGCTTAAACCTAGTAGGTGAGCAGTTCTTC.

With respect to this clone: Since a much larger clone is just one base distant, this may be a read error. The chain is built from TRBV7-3 and TRBJ2-5; TRBD1 aligns across 8 bases. The tail of the sequence fits TRBJ2-7 better, so the J call may be wrong. Germline V gives CDR1 SGHTA, CDR2 FQGTGA. The CDR3 totals 19 residues. For the CDR3, the DNA is TGTGCCAGCAGCTTAGCGGTGAGAACAGGGGGACTGGGGTCCTACGAGCAGTACTTC. Protein product: CASSLAVRTGGLGSYEQYF.

The J gene is TRBJ1-2, the V gene TRBV5-1; D perhaps matches TRBD1 (5 bases). Looked up from germline, CDR1 is SGHRS and CDR2 is YFSETQ. This CDR3 region has 13 residues. Trimming took off 0 bases at V and 4 bases at J, with 7 bases between the two ends. The DNA for the CDR3 is TGCGCCAGCAGCTTGGACAGGTTCTATGGCTACACCTTC. This encodes CASSLDRFYGYTF.

Comments on this clone: Other DNA variants within this sample encode the same CDR3. The rearrangement joins TRBV28 to TRBJ2-1, with D possibly matching TRBD2 (5 bases). The CDR3 length is 15 residues. CDR1 MDHEN and CDR2 SYDVKM come from the germline V gene. The V gene lost 2 bases and the J gene lost 0 bases, with 8 bases spanning the gap. CDR3 sequence: CASSLRGSSYNEQFF. The CDR3 nucleotides are TGTGCCAGCAGTTTACGGGGTAGCTCCTACAATGAGCAGTTCTTC.

CDR3 sequence reads: CASSPPDRAGGYTF. In DNA form, the CDR3 reads TGTGCCAGCTCACCGCCGGACAGGGCTGGTGGCTACACCTTC. J is TRBJ1-2 and V is TRBV18, with TRBD1 matching over 8 bases. Looked up from germline, CDR1 is KGHSH and CDR2 is LQKENI. J lost 7 bases, V lost 3 bases, and 7 bases had no gene match. CDR3 length equals 14 residues.

The chain is built from TRBV7-6 and TRBJ2-2, with a weak D call TRBD2 (5 bases). The V end was cut by 5 bases, the J end by 3 bases, with 10 bases between. Germline-derived CDR1 and CDR2 are SGHVS and FNYEAQ. The CDR3 sequence is 14 residues long. CDR3 DNA sequence: TGTGCCAGCAGCCACCAAGCGGACACCGGGGAGCTGTTTTTT. Its translation is CASSHQADTGELFF.

The V call is TRBV28, the J call TRBJ2-5, with 7 bases that match TRBD1. Trimming at V came to 4 bases and at J to 5 bases, leaving 13 bases not matched to a gene. This CDR3 spans 16 amino acids. Germline V gene data show CDR1 as MDHEN and CDR2 as SYDVKM. CDR3 in DNA: TGTGCCAGCAGTTCCTCCCACAGGGGTCAGCGGGAGACCCAGTACTTC. Translating gives CASSSSHRGQRETQYF.